Listed here is a single T cell receptor (beta chain). It lacks a known antigen. It has no much larger one-base neighbor in the sample; base qualities were not kept. Using the deep immunoSEQ assay, TCR CDR3 regions were amplified from genomic DNA by multiplex PCR. Extracted genomic DNA from each cell subset was spread evenly across all wells of several immunoSEQ 96-well plates, with each plate serving as a replicate. For sorted subsets, each replicate PCR was loaded with about 0.2 ug genomic DNA, equivalent to about 30,000 T cell genomes. Purified libraries were quantified with a Qubit 3.0 fluorometer, sized on a Bioanalyzer 2100, and re-quantified with the KAPA Library Quantification kit. Every immunoSEQ 96-well plate was sequenced on a separate single-read 150-cycle Illumina NextSeq 550 flow cell. For the original study's pipeline: Because the immunoSEQ output held only junctional sequences and lacked quality scores, the filtering could not match the filtering applied to full-length reads. To assign V/J genes and CDR3, sequences were annotated using PyIR, a Python wrapper for IgBLAST v1.9, with IMGT germline references. Reads were removed for weak V/J assignments (E-value above 1e-6), missing CDR3, stop codons, out-of-frame junctions, or ambiguous translated residues. A V3J clonotype was defined by an identical inferred V gene, J gene, and CDR3 amino acid sequence. Percentage overlap between repertoires was computed as shared unique clonotypes divided by the size of the smaller repertoire. Repertoire richness was assessed with RTK rarefaction, the Chao1 estimator, and Recon v2.1 estimates of unobserved clonotypes. OLGA was used to compute generation probabilities for all TCRbeta clonotypes that the gDNA method yielded from a handful of donors. TCRdb limited this immuneACCESS table to in-frame rearrangements with V and J called. A share of clones is missing; checked studies link under half to unresolved V genes, and the rest is unexplained. V, J and clone size were drawn from that table, and D and trimming were deduced from the DNA. This sample comprises some 2,500,000 clones, 80% to 95% of them detected only once. Around 0.37% of the sample is in the top ten clones.

The donors were healthy, HIV-negative adults who had no recently reported acute infections or vaccinations. Every donor was a Caucasian adult residing in Nashville, Tennessee, USA. CD4+ T cells were enriched by magnetic negative selection; naive cells were then positively selected on CD45RA, and the negative fraction formed the memory subset. After blood collection by leukapheresis, PBMCs were isolated using Ficoll-Histopaque density gradient centrifugation and then cryopreserved in the vapor phase of liquid nitrogen. Analytical flow cytometry was used to check the purity and quantity of every magnetically sorted T cell population. From each sorted fraction, genomic DNA was isolated and quantified by UV absorbance on a Nanodrop 2000c. This sample stems from a study of shared clonotypes between healthy human individuals (dated by TCRdb to 2020 to 2021). Regarding the research as a whole: The cohort comprised a couple of women and a few men aged 18 to 49 years. For each donor, CD4 naive and CD4 memory were each given three plates, CD8 naive was given two plates, and CD8 memory was given one plate. Blood TCR repertoires of four to six healthy adults were deeply sequenced to estimate repertoire size and the extent of clonotype sharing between individuals. To increase sequencing depth and limit assay-specific biases, different laboratories used diverse techniques to prepare libraries and sequence TCR repertoires. Between about 0.8 and 9 billion PBMCs per donor were obtained by leukapheresis. The study at large found these results: Estimated clonotype richness was generally larger for naive than for memory subsets. Based on pairwise subsampling, the degree of clonotype sharing among donors was expected to be affected by sequencing depth. Incomplete sequencing was indicated by rarefaction of sorted-subset datasets, despite the large sequencing depth. Because the study included a small number of donors, the genetic and exposure-history diversity represented was limited. Only blood was sampled, and tissue TCR repertoires likely differ from those in blood. Clonotypes shared by all four sorted-subset donors showed higher generation probabilities than non-shared clonotypes. Sharing across several donors was observed for roughly 5% of naive CD4, less than 4% of naive CD8, roughly 2.3% of memory CD4, and around 0.4% of memory CD8 clonotypes.

The specimen was naive CD4+ T cells from PBMCs. The sample's cell subset or site label, in plain terms: CD45RA+ positively selected. The clonotype comes from a man between 18 and 29 years old in good health. Some clones in this sample may be carry-over from other donors' samples.

Read as DNA, the sequence is TGTGCCAGCAGTGAAATCACAGCACCTTATAGCAATCAGCCCCAGCATTTT. The resulting protein is CASSEITAPYSNQPQHF. The chain was built from TRBV2 and TRBJ1-5, with no reliable assignment of the D segment. The CDR1 and CDR2 encoded by the germline V gene are SNHLY and FYNNEI. V and J are truncated by 2 bases and 0 bases respectively, leaving an intervening sequence of 14 bases. From its cysteine to its phenylalanine, the CDR3 spans 17 amino acids. Only CDR3 DNA is held: 51 bases, read in frame from base 1. The CDR3 plus the reference TRBV2 and TRBJ1-5 genes for the other parts give the full variable domain: EPEVTQTPSHQVTQMGQEVILRCVPISNHLYFYWYRQILGQKVEFLVSFYNNEISEKSEIFDDQFSVERPDGSNFTLKIRSTKLEDSAMYFCASSEITAPYSNQPQHFGDGTRLSIL.